This T cell receptor (beta chain) was profiled in a study of CD8 T cells in ankylosing spondylitis. Trimming took off 4 bases at V and 9 bases at J, with 16 bases between the two ends. The CDR3 spans 14 residues. TCRdb processed the 5' RACE reads anew with MiXCR; each CDR3 protein has one entry. Among 150,000 to 200,000 distinct CDR3 sequences listed, around 10% were seen once. This clonotype has ten or more counts. Sequencing input: blood, either unsorted or a sorted T cell fraction (not recorded which). This receptor was identified in a male donor with ankylosing spondylitis or in good health (not recorded which). The rearrangement links TRBV12-3 or TRBV12-4 to TRBJ1-5; D is undetermined. CDR3 DNA: TGTGCCAGCAGTTCCGGACCGTCGATCGGGCCCCAGCATTTT. Its translation: CASSSGPSIGPQHF.